This T cell receptor (beta chain) was captured by sequencing in a study of OX40 agonist ivuxolimab in advanced cancers. Germline CDR1 is LNHDA and CDR2 is SQIVND (reference sequence). V dropped 4 bases and J dropped 12 bases, with 22 bases sitting between them. This CDR3 spans 15 amino acids. This table comes from immunoSEQ multiplex PCR, and its TCRdb copy is limited to in-frame clones, with some not included. Among 35,000 to 40,000 clones listed, about three quarters were seen once. The receptor was derived from an adult with an advanced solid tumor such as melanoma, head and neck, liver or kidney cancer. The chain joins TRBV19 to TRBJ2-4, with D maybe TRBD2 (5 bases). The sample here was CD4+ or CD8+ T cells sorted from blood, taken in a trial of the OX40 agonist ivuxolimab. This CDR3 reads CASSNLAVYAETQYF. CDR3 coding DNA: TGTGCCAGTAGTAATCTAGCAGTATACGCGGAAACTCAGTACTTC.